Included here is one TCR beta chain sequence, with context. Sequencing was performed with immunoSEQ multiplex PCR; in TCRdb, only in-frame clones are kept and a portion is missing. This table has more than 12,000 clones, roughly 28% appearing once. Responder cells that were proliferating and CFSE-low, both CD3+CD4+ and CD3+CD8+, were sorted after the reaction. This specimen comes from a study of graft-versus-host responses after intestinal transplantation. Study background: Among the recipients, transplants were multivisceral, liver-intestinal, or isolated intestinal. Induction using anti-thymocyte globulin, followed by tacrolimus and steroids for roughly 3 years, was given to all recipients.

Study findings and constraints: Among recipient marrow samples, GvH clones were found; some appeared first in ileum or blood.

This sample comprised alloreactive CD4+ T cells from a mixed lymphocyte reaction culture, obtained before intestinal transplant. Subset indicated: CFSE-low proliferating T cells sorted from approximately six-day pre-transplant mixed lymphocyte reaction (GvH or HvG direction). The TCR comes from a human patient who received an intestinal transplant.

For the CDR3, the DNA is TGCAGCGCTCGTCGGGGCAGGGCAACCTCCTACGAGCAGTACTTC. This encodes CSARRGRATSYEQYF. V gene TRBV29-1 combines with J gene TRBJ2-7, with D perhaps assigned TRBD1 or TRBD2 (5 bases each). Looked up from germline, CDR1 is SQVTM and CDR2 is ANQGSEA. V was pared by 7 bases and J by 0 bases, with 19 bases between. This CDR3 has 15 amino acids.